This TCR beta chain emerged from a study of human T cells and chemical hapten exposure. Study information: The sensitizing agent was 2% DPC, placed on around 2 cm by around 2 cm of upper inner arm skin. Recorded diagnoses among the mostly female patients were alopecia areata, totalis or universalis. The variation in per-sample TCR yields arose mainly from small differences in pooled library volumes.

Time point of the sample: patch test 1, 2 weeks after DPC sensitization. The treatment here: therapeutic diphenylcyclopropenone sensitization with weekly scalp DPC. TCRdb itself ran the RACE reads through MiXCR, one entry per CDR3 protein. The table has under 150,000 distinct CDR3 sequences, around 10% seen once. This sequence was found in a woman in her 50s with alopecia areata. Some clones in this sample may be carry-over from other donors' samples. This specimen consisted of whole blood, obtained in connection with sensitization to the hapten diphenylcyclopropenone (DPC).

CDR3 DNA sequence: TGTGCCAGCAGTTACTCGGAGTCTAGCGGTCAAGAGACCCAGTACTTC. Protein: CASSYSESSGQETQYF. The gene calls are TRBV6-5 and TRBJ2-5; TRBD2 matches at 7 bases. V dropped 0 bases and J dropped 2; count of bases not matched to a gene: 6. The CDR3 contains 16 residues. The germline V gene encodes CDR1 MNHEY and CDR2 SVGAGI.